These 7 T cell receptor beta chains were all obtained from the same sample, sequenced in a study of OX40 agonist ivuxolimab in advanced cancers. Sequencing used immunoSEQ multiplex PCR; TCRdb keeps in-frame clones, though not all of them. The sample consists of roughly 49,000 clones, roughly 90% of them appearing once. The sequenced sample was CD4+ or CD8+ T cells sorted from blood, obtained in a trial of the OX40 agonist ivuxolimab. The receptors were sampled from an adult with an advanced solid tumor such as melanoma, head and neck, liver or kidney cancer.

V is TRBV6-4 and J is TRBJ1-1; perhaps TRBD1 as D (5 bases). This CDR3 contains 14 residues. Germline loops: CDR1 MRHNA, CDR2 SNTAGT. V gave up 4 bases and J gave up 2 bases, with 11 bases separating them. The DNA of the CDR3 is TGTGCCAGCAGTGCCCCGGGGGGTAACACTGAAGCTTTCTTT. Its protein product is CASSAPGGNTEAFF.

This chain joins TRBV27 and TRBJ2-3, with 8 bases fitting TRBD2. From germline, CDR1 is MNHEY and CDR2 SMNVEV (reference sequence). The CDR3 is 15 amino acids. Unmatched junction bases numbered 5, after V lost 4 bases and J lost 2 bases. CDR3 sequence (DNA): TGTGCCAGCAGTTCCCCTAGCGGGCCCACAGATACGCAGTATTTT. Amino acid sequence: CASSSPSGPTDTQYF.

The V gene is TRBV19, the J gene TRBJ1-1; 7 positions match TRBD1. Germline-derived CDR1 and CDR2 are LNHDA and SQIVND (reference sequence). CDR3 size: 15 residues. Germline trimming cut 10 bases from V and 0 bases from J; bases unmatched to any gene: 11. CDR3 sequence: CATRGPGQMNTEAFF. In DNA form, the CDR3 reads TGTGCCACTAGGGGGCCAGGGCAAATGAACACTGAAGCTTTCTTT.

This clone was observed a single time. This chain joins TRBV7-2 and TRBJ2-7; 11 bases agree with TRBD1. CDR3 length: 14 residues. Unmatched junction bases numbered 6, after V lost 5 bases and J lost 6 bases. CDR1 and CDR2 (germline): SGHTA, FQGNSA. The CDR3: CASSPAGTGGEQYF. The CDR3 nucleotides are TGTGCCAGCAGCCCCGCCGGGACAGGGGGCGAGCAGTACTTC.

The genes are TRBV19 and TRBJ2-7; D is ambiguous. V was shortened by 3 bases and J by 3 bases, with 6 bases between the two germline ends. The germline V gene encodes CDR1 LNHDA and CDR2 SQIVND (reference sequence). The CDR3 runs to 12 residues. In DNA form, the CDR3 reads TGTGCCAGTAGTATGGTGGGCTACGAGCAGTACTTC. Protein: CASSMVGYEQYF.

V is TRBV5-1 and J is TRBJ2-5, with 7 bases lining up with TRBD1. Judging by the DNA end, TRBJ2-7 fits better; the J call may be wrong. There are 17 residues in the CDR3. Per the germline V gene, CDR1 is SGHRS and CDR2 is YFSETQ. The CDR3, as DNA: TGCGCCAGCAGCTTAGCAGCAGGGACAGCGAACTCCTACGAGCAGTACTTC. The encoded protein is CASSLAAGTANSYEQYF.

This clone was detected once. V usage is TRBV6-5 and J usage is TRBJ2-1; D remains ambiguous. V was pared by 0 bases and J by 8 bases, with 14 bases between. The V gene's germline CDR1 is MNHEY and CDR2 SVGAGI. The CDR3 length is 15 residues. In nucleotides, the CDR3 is TGTGCCAGCAGTTACTCTACGGTTTTATTCTATGAGCAGTTCTTC. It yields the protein CASSYSTVLFYEQFF.